Presented here are 25 T cell receptor beta chains from one specimen sequenced in a study of blood T cells in healthy people across ages. Combining a sample-barcoded 5' primer with a J-beta primer mix, a second PCR ran for roughly 7 to 12 cycles. One entry per CDR3 protein results from TCRdb running MiXCR on the 5' RACE reads. Seen here are 650,000 or so distinct CDR3 sequences, around 52% observed once, and the top ten hold roughly 13%. The sample was blood. These receptors were obtained from a woman older than 75 in good health.

There are many counts of this clonotype. The V and J genes are TRBV7-3 and TRBJ2-3; the D is unclear. Germline CDR1 is SGHTA and CDR2 is FQGTGA. The length of the CDR3 is 14 residues. Trimming stripped 5 bases from V and 0 bases from J, with 9 bases between. The CDR3 spells CASSRNPSTDTQYF. The DNA for the CDR3 is TGTGCCAGCAGCCGAAACCCTAGCACAGATACGCAGTATTTT. The variable domain in full, completed from reference TRBV7-3 and TRBJ2-3, reads GAGVSQTPSNKVTEKGKYVELRCDPISGHTALYWYRQSLGQGPEFLIYFQGTGAADDSGLPNDRFFAVRPEGSVSTLKIQRTERGDSAVYLCASSRNPSTDTQYFGPGTRLTVL.

This chain connects TRBV7-9 to TRBJ2-3; D may be TRBD1 (5 bases). Germline CDR1 is SEHNR and CDR2 is FQNEAQ (reference sequence). V was trimmed by 3 bases and J by 14 bases, leaving 27 bases between them. CDR3 length: 16 residues. This chain's CDR3 is CASSLYDRRPQGYGYF. CDR3 nucleotide sequence: TGTGCCAGCAGCTTGTACGATCGCAGACCCCAGGGATACGGGTATTTT.

This sequence joins TRBV7-2 and TRBJ1-6, with D perhaps matching TRBD1 (5 bases). Trimming removed 1 base at V and 13 bases at J, with 17 bases between. The V gene's germline CDR1 is SGHTA and CDR2 FQGNSA. The CDR3 is made up of 15 amino acids. In nucleotides, the CDR3 is TGTGCCAGCAGCTTAGTATCGGCAGGGAGTCTCCCCCTCCACTTT. Protein: CASSLVSAGSLPLHF.

The chain couples TRBV30 to TRBJ1-5; D gene uncertain. The CDR3 extends over 12 amino acids. The ends were cut back, 3 bases at V and 3 bases at J, with 6 bases in the middle. The V gene's germline CDR1 is GTSNPN and CDR2 SVGIG (reference sequence). The CDR3 DNA is TGTGCCTGGAGGGGCCCCAATCAGCCCCAGCATTTT. Its protein product is CAWRGPNQPQHF. Full variable domain (missing parts from reference TRBV30 and TRBJ1-5): SQTIHQWPATLVQPVGSPLSLECTVEGTSNPNLYWYRQAAGRGLQLLFYSVGIGQISSEVPQNLSASRPQDRQFILSSKKLLLSDSGFYLCAWRGPNQPQHFGDGTRLSIL.

V is TRBV20-1 and J is TRBJ2-2; possibly TRBD2 for D (6 bases). V was shortened by 1 base and J by 3 bases, with 12 bases between the two germline ends. CDR1 and CDR2 from the germline V gene are DFQATT and SNEGSKA (reference sequence). This CDR3 has 15 residues. CDR3 loop: CSARVAGWYTGELFF. CDR3 coding DNA: TGCAGTGCTAGAGTCGCGGGATGGTACACCGGGGAGCTGTTTTTT.

The rearrangement links TRBV9 to TRBJ1-5; TRBD1 is a possible D gene (5 bases). With 3 bases removed from V and 6 bases from J, the gap between germline ends came to 10 bases. The length of the CDR3 is 13 residues. The germline V gene has CDR1 SGDLS and CDR2 YYNGEE. The CDR3 DNA follows: TGTGCCAGCAGCGGGGGCGAAAGTCAGCCCCAGCATTTT. The encoded protein is CASSGGESQPQHF. Full variable domain (remainder filled in from reference TRBV9 and TRBJ1-5): DSGVTQTPKHLITATGQRVTLRCSPRSGDLSVYWYQQSLDQGLQFLIQYYNGEERAKGNILERFSAQQFPDLHSELNLSSLELGDSALYFCASSGGESQPQHFGDGTRLSIL.

This clonotype was seen a few times. The chain carries TRBV28 and TRBJ2-2, with D possibly matching TRBD1 (6 bases). V was pared by 7 bases and J by 1 base, with 16 bases between. The CDR3 is made up of 16 amino acids. Germline CDR1 and CDR2: MDHEN and SYDVKM. CDR3 region: CASIHIGQMNTGELFF. CDR3 sequence (DNA): TGTGCCAGCATCCATATAGGACAGATGAACACCGGGGAGCTGTTTTTT.

The table lists this clonotype with many counts. V gene TRBV7-9 combines with J gene TRBJ2-1; D perhaps matches TRBD2 (6 bases). Germline loops: CDR1 SEHNR, CDR2 FQNEAQ (reference sequence). The germline V and J ends were trimmed by 0 bases and 9 bases, with 12 bases remaining between them. This CDR3 is built from 14 residues. The CDR3 region is CASSLARISGEQFF. CDR3 nucleotide sequence: TGTGCCAGCAGCTTAGCCCGGATTAGCGGTGAGCAGTTCTTC.

This chain connects TRBV7-9 to TRBJ1-2; D uncertain. V was cut by 5 bases and J by 6 bases, with 13 bases left in between. The CDR3 is made up of 13 amino acids. The germline gives CDR1 SEHNR, CDR2 FQNEAQ (reference sequence). CDR3 bases: TGTGCCAGCAGCCTTGGCTGGGTCGATGGCTACACCTTC. This encodes CASSLGWVDGYTF.

A few counts support this clonotype. This rearrangement joins TRBV5-4 to TRBJ2-2; no clear D. The CDR3 is made up of 13 amino acids. Per germline, CDR1 SGHNT and CDR2 YYREEE (reference sequence). V was trimmed by 4 bases and J by 6 bases, leaving 10 bases between them. CDR3: CASSLQIPGELFF. CDR3 coding DNA: TGTGCCAGCAGCCTCCAAATCCCCGGGGAGCTGTTTTTT.

V and J are TRBV18 and TRBJ1-2; D gene ambiguous. The CDR3 is 14 amino acids. V lost 2 bases to trimming and J lost 5 bases, with 12 bases between them. Looked up from germline, CDR1 is KGHSH and CDR2 is LQKENI. CDR3: CASSPGEPLYGYTF. The DNA for the CDR3 is TGTGCCAGCTCACCAGGAGAGCCTTTATATGGCTACACCTTC.

The J gene is TRBJ2-3, the V gene TRBV7-2, with TRBD2 matching over 9 bases. The germline V gene encodes CDR1 SGHTA and CDR2 FQGNSA. V shed 6 bases, J shed 2 bases, and the junction held 9 bases outside the gene matches. The CDR3 length is 16 residues. The CDR3 protein is CASRSAGGPITDTQYF. CDR3 bases: TGTGCCAGCAGGTCAGCGGGGGGCCCTATCACAGATACGCAGTATTTT. The complete variable domain, with remaining parts taken from reference TRBV7-2 and TRBJ2-3, reads GAGVSQSPSNKVTEKGKDVELRCDPISGHTALYWYRQSLGQGLEFLIYFQGNSAPDKSGLPSDRFSAERTGGSVSTLTIQRTQQEDSAVYLCASRSAGGPITDTQYFGPGTRLTVL.

The rearrangement links TRBV6-1 to TRBJ2-4, with 7 bases that match TRBD1. Near its end, the DNA agrees better with TRBJ2-7, so the J call may be wrong. Germline CDR1 and CDR2: MNHNS and SASEGT. This CDR3 has 15 residues. For the CDR3, the DNA is TGTGCCAGCAGTGATTGGGCAGGGGGTGGCAACGAGCAGTACTTC. Its translation is CASSDWAGGGNEQYF.

The V call is TRBV3-1, the J call TRBJ2-1; D is perhaps TRBD2 (6 bases). The J call may not be correct, given that the DNA end is closer to TRBJ2-7. Germline V gene data show CDR1 as LGHDT and CDR2 as YNNKEL (reference sequence). The CDR3 contains 13 residues. The CDR3 sequence is CASSQGLYNEQYF. The CDR3 DNA follows: TGTGCCAGCAGCCAGGGACTTTACAATGAGCAGTACTTC.

The chain carries TRBV29-1 and TRBJ2-1; 9 bases map to TRBD1. The V segment lost 5 bases and the J segment 0 bases; nucleotides outside the gene matches: 2. The germline V gene encodes CDR1 SQVTM and CDR2 ANQGSEA. The CDR3 covers 14 residues. CDR3 nucleotide sequence: TGCAGCGTTACACAGGGGGCCTCCTACAATGAGCAGTTCTTC. Residues: CSVTQGASYNEQFF.

As for this clonotype: This may be a read error: a much more frequent sequence differs by one nucleotide. The rearrangement links TRBV5-1 to TRBJ1-6; no firm D call. V was pared by 10 bases and J by 9 bases, with 17 bases between. The CDR3 is made up of 13 amino acids. Germline CDR1 is SGHRS and CDR2 is YFSETQ. The CDR3 region has the DNA TGCGCCCGCGCCGGCGAGCGGTCTTCACCCCTCCACTTT. Translation: CARAGERSSPLHF. The variable domain in full, completed from reference TRBV5-1 and TRBJ1-6, reads KAGVTQTPRYLIKTRGQQVTLSCSPISGHRSVSWYQQTPGQGLQFLFEYFSETQRNKGNFPGRFSGRQFSNSRSEMNVSTLELGDSALYLCARAGERSSPLHFGNGTRLTVT.

The chain has TRBV4-2 and TRBJ2-5, with D unresolved. This CDR3 has 14 residues. The V end was cut by 0 bases, the J end by 4 bases, with 9 bases between. In germline, CDR1 is LGHNA, CDR2 YNFKEQ. The CDR3 DNA reads TGTGCCAGCAGCCAAGATCCGGGTGTAGAGACCCAGTACTTC. This gives the protein CASSQDPGVETQYF.

CDR3 amino acids: CASSLEFTGEKLFF. DNA for the CDR3: TGTGCCAGCAGCCTCGAGTTTACAGGAGAAAAACTGTTTTTT. The rearrangement links TRBV11-2 to TRBJ1-4; the D gene is possibly TRBD1 (5 bases). Germline CDR1 reads SGHAT; CDR2 reads FQNNGV. Trimming pared 5 bases from V and 8 bases from J, leaving 15 bases between. This CDR3 is built from 14 residues.

This chain links TRBV30 with TRBJ2-7, with D unclear. The DNA end favors TRBJ2-5, so the J call may be wrong. This CDR3 region has 12 residues. Germline CDR1 is GTSNPN and CDR2 is SVGIG (reference sequence). In DNA form, the CDR3 reads TGTGCCTGGAGGGCCTTTGGAGAGACCCAGTACTTC. The encoded protein is CAWRAFGETQYF.

The chain uses TRBV2 and TRBJ2-7; D not certain. Trimming removed 10 bases at V and 1 base at J, with 8 bases between. The CDR3 is 11 amino acids. Germline V lookup: CDR1 SNHLY, CDR2 FYNNEI. In DNA form, the CDR3 reads TGTGCCACCCATAAGTCCTACGAGCAGTACTTC. This translates into CATHKSYEQYF.

Regarding this clonotype: This may come from a read error, since a much larger clone is one base off. The chain combines TRBV2 with TRBJ1-2; TRBD1 might be the D (5 bases). From germline, CDR1 is SNHLY and CDR2 FYNNEI. This CDR3 comprises 13 residues. The CDR3 DNA sequence: TGTGCCAGCAGTGCGGGCAGGGACTATGGCCACACCTTC. Amino acids: CASSAGRDYGHTF.

The gene calls are TRBV29-1 and TRBJ2-7, with 7 nucleotides matching TRBD1. The CDR3 contains 13 residues. V shed 1 base, J shed 4 bases, and the junction held 4 bases outside the gene matches. Germline V CDR1 and CDR2: SQVTM, ANQGSEA. The CDR3 region has the DNA TGCAGCGTTGAAGGGAGACAGGGATACGAGCAGTACTTC. Translating gives CSVEGRQGYEQYF.

The chain has TRBV14 and TRBJ2-7, with a tentative D call TRBD2 (5 bases). The CDR3 contains 17 residues. V dropped 6 bases and J dropped 3 bases, with 24 bases sitting between them. Germline V gene data show CDR1 as SGHDN and CDR2 as FVKESK. Here the CDR3 reads CASSPHGIGAANYEQYF. For the CDR3, the DNA is TGTGCCAGCAGTCCACACGGTATAGGAGCGGCCAACTACGAGCAGTACTTC.

This clonotype came up many times. The chain couples TRBV11-2 to TRBJ2-1; 8 positions agree with TRBD2. Germline V gives CDR1 SGHAT, CDR2 FQNNGV. Trimming took 4 bases from V and 4 from J; bases not matched to a gene: 6. The CDR3 contains 15 residues. The CDR3 spells CASSSLSGRYNEQFF. The DNA for the CDR3 is TGTGCCAGCAGCTCTTTGAGCGGGAGATACAATGAGCAGTTCTTC.

J is TRBJ2-4 and V is TRBV29-1; TRBD2 matches 8 bases. This CDR3 spans 18 amino acids. Trimming took 2 bases from V and 0 from J; bases not matched to a gene: 12. Germline V gene data show CDR1 as SQVTM and CDR2 as ANQGSEA. In DNA, the CDR3 is TGCAGCGTTGAACGGGGACTAGAGGGTGACCTAGCCAAAAACATTCAGTACTTC. It codes for CSVERGLEGDLAKNIQYF.